Listed below are T cell receptor beta chains from one sample, sequenced in a study of shared clonotypes between healthy human individuals. Sequencing used immunoSEQ multiplex PCR; TCRdb keeps in-frame clones, though not all of them. The table includes about 2 million clones, roughly 94% detected once. Sequenced sample: naive CD8+ T cells sorted from blood. These receptors were taken from a man younger than 35 in good health. The CDR3 runs from the conserved cysteine through the conserved F or W. D genes are given only for firm matches. Clone size is given for some rows only: seen once, a few or many times, or a class if the clone is expanded.

clone_size d_call j_call v_call cdr3_nt cdr3_aa
NA NA TRBJ1-3 TRBV29-1 TGCAGCGTTGAAGATGGGCTAACCGGCTCTGGAAACACCATATATTTT CSVEDGLTGSGNTIYF
NA NA TRBJ2-1 TRBV9 TGTGCCAGCAGCGTAGGCGCGGGGGCATATGAGCAGTTCTTC CASSVGAGAYEQFF
NA NA TRBJ2-2 TRBV30 TGTGCCTGTTACTCGGGCTACCCGAACACCGGGGAGCTGTTTTTT CACYSGYPNTGELFF
NA TRBD2 TRBJ2-1 TRBV5-1 TGCGCCAGCAGCTTGGCGGGCGGGGGGCCGGGCAATGAGCAGTTCTTC CASSLAGGGPGNEQFF
NA TRBD2 TRBJ2-7 TRBV7-9 TGTGCCAGCAGCTCCCCGACTAGCGGGGGCCGCACCTACGAGCAGTACTTC CASSSPTSGGRTYEQYF
NA TRBD2 TRBJ2-3 TRBV14 TGTGCCAGCAGCCAAGATCGGGATAGCGGGGAAACCAGCACAGATACGCAGTATTTT CASSQDRDSGETSTDTQYF
NA NA TRBJ1-3 TRBV11-2 TGTGCCAGCAGCTTAGATTGGGCAGACTCTGGAAACACCATATATTTT CASSLDWADSGNTIYF
NA NA TRBJ1-1 TRBV6-5 TGTGCCAGCAGTACCTTCGGGCTTCGTGAAGCTTTCTTT CASSTFGLREAFF
NA NA TRBJ1-1 TRBV5-1 TGCGCCAGCAGCTTGACGGGGGGGCGCATTGAAGCTTTCTTT CASSLTGGRIEAFF
once NA TRBJ2-7 TRBV11-1 TGTGCCAGCAGCCCGGCAGAGTACGAGCAGTACTTC CASSPAEYEQYF
NA NA TRBJ2-7 TRBV28 TGTGCCAGCAGCCACCCACAGGGTTTTGGCTCCTACGAGCAGTACTTC CASSHPQGFGSYEQYF
NA NA TRBJ1-1 TRBV4-3 TGCGCCAGCAGCCAAGGGGGGGCGGGACGGAGGGAAGCTTTCTTT CASSQGGAGRREAFF
NA NA TRBJ1-1 TRBV13 TGTGCCAGCAGCCCCGGGACCGGGAACACTGAAGCTTTCTTT CASSPGTGNTEAFF
NA TRBD2 TRBJ2-7 TRBV2 TGTGCCAGCAGTGAAAACGGGGGGGGCTACGAGCAGTACTTC CASSENGGGYEQYF
NA TRBD2 TRBJ2-1 TRBV27 TGTGCCAGCAGTTTACTAGCGGGGGGCTACAATGAGCAGTTCTTC CASSLLAGGYNEQFF
NA NA TRBJ1-5 TRBV18 TGTGCCAGCTCCCCGATCGCAGGGAGGGATCAGCCCCAGCATTTT CASSPIAGRDQPQHF
NA NA TRBJ2-7 TRBV5-1 TGCGCCAGCAGGAATGAACCAGGGACGGTCACCTACGAGCAGTACTTC CASRNEPGTVTYEQYF
NA NA TRBJ2-1 TRBV4-2 TGTGCCAGCAGCCAAGACAGATCCTCCTACAATGAGCAGTTCTTC CASSQDRSSYNEQFF
NA NA TRBJ1-5 TRBV27 TGTGCCAGCAGTTTAATATGGAGGGTGGATCAGCCCCAGCATTTT CASSLIWRVDQPQHF
NA NA TRBJ2-1 TRBV27 TGTGCCAGCAGTTTGGACGGGTTCTCCTACAATGAGCAGTTCTTC CASSLDGFSYNEQFF
NA TRBD1 TRBJ1-2 TRBV13 TGTGCCAGCAGCGTCGGACAGGGGTCCCACAACTATGGCTACACCTTC CASSVGQGSHNYGYTF
NA NA TRBJ1-3 TRBV28 TGTGCCAGCCGTGAAACAGGGAGCTCTGGAAACACCATATATTTT CASRETGSSGNTIYF
NA NA TRBJ2-7 TRBV7-9 TGTGCCAGCAGCCTGCCCGGGACCTACGAGCAGTACTTC CASSLPGTYEQYF
NA TRBD2 TRBJ2-1 TRBV19 TGTGCCAGTAGTATTCGACTAGCGGCCTACAATGAGCAGTTCTTC CASSIRLAAYNEQFF
NA TRBD2 TRBJ2-7 TRBV5-1 TGCGCCAGCAGCCCCGGACTAGCGGGAGGCTACGAGCAGTACTTC CASSPGLAGGYEQYF
once TRBD1 TRBJ1-1 TRBV27 TGTGCCAGCAGTTTGCGGGACAGGAACACTGAAGCTTTCTTT CASSLRDRNTEAFF